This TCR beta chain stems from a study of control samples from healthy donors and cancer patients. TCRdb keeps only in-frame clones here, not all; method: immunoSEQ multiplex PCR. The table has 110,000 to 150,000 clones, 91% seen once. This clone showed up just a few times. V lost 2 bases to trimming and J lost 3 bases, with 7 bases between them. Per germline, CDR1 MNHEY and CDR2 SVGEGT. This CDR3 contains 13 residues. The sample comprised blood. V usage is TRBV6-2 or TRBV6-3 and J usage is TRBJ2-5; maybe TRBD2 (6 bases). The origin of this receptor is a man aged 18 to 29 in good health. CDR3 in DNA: TGTGCCAGCAGTTACAGGGAGGAAGAGACCCAGTACTTC. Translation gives CASSYREEETQYF.